Each of the 23 T cell receptor beta chains below was sequenced from the same sample in a study of CD8 T cells in Susac syndrome. Random hexamers served to reverse transcribe roughly 0.45 to 1 ug RNA. TCRdb analysed the immunoSEQ multiplex PCR reads with MiXCR anew, one entry per CDR3 protein. This table has under 150,000 distinct CDR3 sequences, nearly 95% appearing once. Sequenced sample: CD8+ T cells from PBMCs. The receptor source for this set is a human donor in good health.

The rearrangement links TRBV30 to TRBJ2-1; 10 nucleotides agree with TRBD2. Germline values: CDR1 GTSNPN, CDR2 SVGIG (reference sequence). J lost 8 bases, V lost 1 base, and 5 bases had no gene match. The CDR3 sequence is 14 residues long. The CDR3 sequence: CAWSAGLAWDEQFF. In nucleotides, the CDR3 is TGTGCCTGGAGTGCGGGACTAGCGTGGGATGAGCAGTTCTTC.

This clonotype has only one observation. V gene TRBV20-1 combines with J gene TRBJ2-1; a weak D match, TRBD2 (6 bases). Trimming cost V 0 bases and J 8 bases, with 17 bases left between them. The CDR3 has 15 residues. The germline V gene has CDR1 DFQATT and CDR2 SNEGSKA (reference sequence). Here the CDR3 DNA reads TGCAGTGCTAGAGATTTGGGCGGGACCAAGGATGAGCAGTTCTTC. Protein sequence: CSARDLGGTKDEQFF.

The chain joins TRBV2 to TRBJ2-5; D is unresolved. The CDR3 length is 14 residues. Trimming took 5 bases from V and 4 from J, leaving 14 bases between them. Germline V lookup: CDR1 SNHLY, CDR2 FYNNEI. The CDR3: CASSQGTYTETQYF. The DNA of the CDR3 is TGTGCCAGCAGTCAAGGAACTTATACAGAGACCCAGTACTTC.

The chain recombines TRBV7-2 with TRBJ1-1, with a weak D call TRBD1 (6 bases). Trimming took 1 base from V and 4 from J, leaving 7 bases between them. The CDR3 is 13 residues long. Germline-derived CDR1 and CDR2 are SGHTA and FQGNSA. The CDR3 reads CASSLDRVTEAFF. The CDR3 region has the DNA TGTGCCAGCAGCTTAGACAGGGTCACTGAAGCTTTCTTT.

V and J are TRBV20-1 and TRBJ2-1; 9 positions agree with TRBD2. CDR3 length: 13 amino acids. Per germline, CDR1 DFQATT and CDR2 SNEGSKA (reference sequence). The junction had 4 bases not matched to a gene; V was cut back by 6 bases and J by 4 bases. This CDR3 is CSALSGSYNEQFF. CDR3 in DNA: TGCAGTGCCCTTAGCGGGAGTTACAATGAGCAGTTCTTC.

This chain joins TRBV7-9 and TRBJ2-7, with D unresolved. The V end lost 5 bases, the J end lost 5 bases, and 16 bases lay between the germline ends. Germline lookup yields CDR1 SEHNR and CDR2 FQNEAQ (reference sequence). This CDR3 has 14 residues. The CDR3 reads CASSDGLESHEQYF. CDR3 bases: TGTGCCAGCAGCGACGGGTTAGAATCGCACGAGCAGTACTTC.

The chain joins TRBV29-1 to TRBJ1-2, with 7 bases that match TRBD1. Looked up from germline, CDR1 is SQVTM and CDR2 is ANQGSEA. This CDR3 contains 16 residues. The trim removed 5 bases at V and 0 bases at J, leaving 12 bases unmatched. Here the CDR3 DNA reads TGCAGCGTTCTATTCTCGAGGACAGGAGCTAACTATGGCTACACCTTC. Its translation is CSVLFSRTGANYGYTF. The complete variable domain, with remaining parts taken from reference TRBV29-1 and TRBJ1-2, reads SAVISQKPSRDICQRGTSLTIQCQVDSQVTMMFWYRQQPGQSLTLIATANQGSEATYESGFVIDKFPISRPNLTFSTLTVSNMSPEDSSIYLCSVLFSRTGANYGYTFGSGTRLTVV.

The chain couples TRBV13 to TRBJ2-7; TRBD2 matches 7 bases. V was clipped by 3 bases and J by 4 bases; unmatched bases: 6. The germline gives CDR1 PRHDT, CDR2 FYEKMQ (reference sequence). The CDR3 spans 14 residues. As DNA, the CDR3 is TGTGCCAGCAGCTTGGAAGCGGGACTGTACGAGCAGTACTTC. Protein product: CASSLEAGLYEQYF.

This rearrangement joins TRBV19 to TRBJ2-1; no reliable D call. The CDR3 length is 13 residues. From germline, CDR1 is LNHDA and CDR2 SQIVND (reference sequence). The V end lost 5 bases, the J end lost 3 bases, and 8 bases lay between the germline ends. The chain's CDR3 is CASSLRSYNEQFF. The CDR3 DNA is TGTGCCAGTAGTCTCCGGAGCTACAATGAGCAGTTCTTC.

The chain employs TRBV27 and TRBJ2-7; a weak D match, TRBD2 (5 bases). V was shortened by 5 bases and J by 7 bases, with 15 bases between the two germline ends. This CDR3 contains 13 residues. CDR1 MNHEY and CDR2 SMNVEV come from the germline V gene (reference sequence). The CDR3 loop reads CASSTHKGGEQYF. The DNA of the CDR3 is TGTGCCAGCAGTACCCATAAGGGCGGGGAGCAGTACTTC.

The chain carries TRBV20-1 and TRBJ1-1, with unresolved D. The CDR3 runs 11 residues. V lost 5 bases and J lost 6, with 10 bases in between. Per germline, CDR1 DFQATT and CDR2 SNEGSKA (reference sequence). Here the CDR3 reads CSAPYRAEAFF. Here the CDR3 DNA reads TGCAGTGCTCCGTACAGAGCTGAAGCTTTCTTT.

The V gene is TRBV2, the J gene TRBJ2-4, with TRBD2 matching 8 bases. Trimming took 6 bases from V and 12 from J; bases not matched to a gene: 4. Per germline, CDR1 SNHLY and CDR2 FYNNEI. The CDR3 has 11 amino acids. The CDR3 region is CASSGGDYQYF. CDR3 DNA: TGTGCCAGCAGCGGGGGGGACTATCAGTACTTC. The whole variable domain, filled in from reference TRBV2 and TRBJ2-4, reads EPEVTQTPSHQVTQMGQEVILRCVPISNHLYFYWYRQILGQKVEFLVSFYNNEISEKSEIFDDQFSVERPDGSNFTLKIRSTKLEDSAMYFCASSGGDYQYFGAGTRLSVL.

The chain carries TRBV4-3 and TRBJ2-1, with TRBD2 matching 7 bases. J gave up 8 bases and V 4 bases, and 11 bases lay outside the gene matches. In germline, CDR1 is LGHNA, CDR2 YSLEER. This CDR3 region has 15 residues. The CDR3 nucleotides read TGCGCCAGCAGCCGCCAATGGGGTCGGGGGGATGAGCAGTTCTTC. The encoded protein is CASSRQWGRGDEQFF.

The rearrangement links TRBV4-3 to TRBJ2-7; TRBD2 matches at 8 bases. Germline V lookup: CDR1 LGHNA, CDR2 YSLEER. The CDR3 length is 17 residues. V lost 3 bases and J lost 3; bases outside the gene matches: 13. This CDR3 is CASSQGLAGPELYEQYF. The CDR3 region has the DNA TGCGCCAGCAGCCAGGGATTAGCGGGGCCGGAGCTCTACGAGCAGTACTTC.

The V and J genes are TRBV3-1 and TRBJ2-1; 13 nucleotides agree with TRBD2. Germline V gene sequence: CDR1 LGHDT, CDR2 YNNKEL (reference sequence). The trim removed 4 bases at V and 7 bases at J, leaving 7 bases unmatched. There are 16 residues in the CDR3. DNA of the CDR3: TGTGCCAGCAGCCCGAGGACTAGCGGGAGAAGTAATGAGCAGTTCTTC. This gives the protein CASSPRTSGRSNEQFF.

The chain recombines TRBV29-1 with TRBJ2-5, with no clear D. In germline, CDR1 is SQVTM, CDR2 ANQGSEA. Trimming cost V 5 bases and J 5 bases, with 9 bases left between them. The CDR3 spans 11 residues. The CDR3 DNA reads as TGCAGCGTTTGGTGGGTGGAGACCCAGTACTTC. Translated: CSVWWVETQYF.

The DNA for the CDR3 is TGTGCCAGCAGTTCTGGGGGGCATCAGCCCCAGCATTTT. The encoded protein is CASSSGGHQPQHF. The genes are TRBV27 and TRBJ1-5; D is possibly TRBD1 (6 bases). The CDR3 is 13 residues long. Looked up from germline, CDR1 is MNHEY and CDR2 is SMNVEV (reference sequence). V was pared by 4 bases and J by 5 bases, with 9 bases between.

V usage is TRBV27 and J usage is TRBJ2-1, with 7 bases aligning to TRBD2. This CDR3 contains 15 residues. The germline CDR1 and CDR2 sequences are MNHEY and SMNVEV (reference sequence). Trimming took 0 bases from V and 10 from J; bases not matched to a gene: 9. The CDR3 nucleotides read TGTGCCAGCAGTTTATCGGGAGGGCGACATTCCGAGCAGTTCTTC. Protein product: CASSLSGGRHSEQFF.

The chain employs TRBV4-3 and TRBJ2-1, with D uncertain. The CDR3 sequence is 18 residues long. The germline CDR1 and CDR2 sequences are LGHNA and YSLEER. V was trimmed by 0 bases and J by 0 bases, leaving 15 bases between them. This chain's CDR3 is CASSQDLARASSYNEQFF. DNA for the CDR3: TGCGCCAGCAGCCAAGATTTGGCACGGGCGAGCTCCTACAATGAGCAGTTCTTC.

This clonotype was recorded only once. V gene TRBV20-1 combines with J gene TRBJ2-1, with a tentative D call TRBD2 (6 bases). Trimming removed 3 bases from V and 3 bases from J, with 12 bases in between. This CDR3 comprises 14 residues. Germline values: CDR1 DFQATT, CDR2 SNEGSKA (reference sequence). CDR3 region: CSARPSAYYNEQFF. CDR3 nucleotide sequence: TGCAGTGCTAGGCCTAGCGCGTACTACAATGAGCAGTTCTTC.

CDR3 region: CATRTSGRNEQYF. In nucleotides, the CDR3 is TGTGCCACCCGGACTAGCGGGAGGAACGAGCAGTACTTC. The chain combines TRBV24-1 with TRBJ2-7, with TRBD2 matching 14 bases. The CDR3 has 13 amino acids. J was trimmed by 5 bases and V by 9 bases; bases with no gene match: 2. Germline lookup yields CDR1 KGHDR and CDR2 SFDVKD.

The chain couples TRBV4-3 to TRBJ1-1, with D perhaps matching TRBD1 (5 bases). The CDR3 spans 15 residues. Germline values: CDR1 LGHNA, CDR2 YSLEER. Trimming left V 2 bases short and J 5 bases short, with 15 bases between. The DNA for the CDR3 is TGCGCCAGCAGCCAATCCGTGGGGGTGGGTACTGAAGCTTTCTTT. Translation gives CASSQSVGVGTEAFF.

This chain uses TRBV27 with TRBJ2-3, with a possible D match to TRBD2 (5 bases). This CDR3 region has 14 residues. V shed 3 bases and J shed 0 bases, with 7 bases lying between them. Germline lookup yields CDR1 MNHEY and CDR2 SMNVEV (reference sequence). The CDR3 sequence: CASSFRDSTDTQYF. For the CDR3, the DNA is TGTGCCAGCAGTTTCCGGGATAGCACAGATACGCAGTATTTT.